Following are 11 T cell receptor beta chains from one sample sequenced in a study of blood T cell repertoires in COVID-19. TCRdb's table, derived via immunoSEQ multiplex PCR, lists solely in-frame clones and lacks some. Of around 480,000 clones listed, around 90% are singletons. The sample comprised PBMCs or T cells enriched from blood (not recorded which). These receptors were collected from a woman aged 18-35 years who had recovered from COVID-19.

The chain employs TRBV28 and TRBJ1-1; D perhaps matches TRBD1 (5 bases). The CDR3 is 15 amino acids. The germline V gene has CDR1 MDHEN and CDR2 SYDVKM. V gave up 5 bases and J gave up 1 base, with 14 bases separating them. The CDR3: CASSPRGGGNTEAFF. The CDR3 coding sequence is TGTGCCAGCAGTCCCCGTGGGGGGGGGAACACTGAAGCTTTCTTT.

Only a few counts were recorded for this clone. This chain links TRBV5-6 with TRBJ2-1, with D possibly being TRBD1 (5 bases). V lost 4 bases and J 0 bases, leaving 8 bases between the germline ends. CDR1 is SGHDT, CDR2 YYEEEE, per germline. This CDR3 has 14 amino acids. In DNA, the CDR3 is TGTGCCAGCAGCCCAGGGCGCTCCTACAATGAGCAGTTCTTC. It encodes CASSPGRSYNEQFF.

The CDR3 DNA is TGTGCCAGCAGTCGACCAGGGTCCCGTGATCGCTACACCTTC. Translating it yields CASSRPGSRDRYTF. The V and J genes are TRBV28 and TRBJ1-2; D perhaps matches TRBD1 (5 bases). The germline gives CDR1 MDHEN, CDR2 SYDVKM. The CDR3 runs 14 residues. V lost 5 bases to trimming and J lost 9 bases, with 19 bases between them.

This chain links TRBV4-1 with TRBJ2-7; TRBD2 agrees at 8 bases. CDR3 length equals 15 residues. Trimming removed 0 bases from V and 7 bases from J; junction bases left unmatched: 8. Germline-derived CDR1 and CDR2 are MGHRA and YSYEKL. The CDR3 region is CASSQDGLAGREQYF. The CDR3 coding sequence is TGCGCCAGCAGCCAAGATGGGCTAGCGGGTAGGGAGCAGTACTTC.

CDR3 DNA sequence: TGTGCCAGCAACGAAAACAGGGGACCCCAGCATTTT. Translating gives CASNENRGPQHF. The rearrangement joins TRBV28 to TRBJ1-5, with 7 positions matching TRBD1. CDR1 is MDHEN and CDR2 is SYDVKM in the germline V gene. CDR3 size: 12 residues. V gave up 7 bases and J gave up 10 bases; unmatched junction bases: 7.

The V call is TRBV3-1 (or the pseudogene TRBV3-2), the J call TRBJ1-2; 10 nucleotides align to TRBD1. V lost 3 bases, J lost 8 bases, and 3 bases stayed unmatched. Germline V lookup: CDR1 LGHDT, CDR2 YNNKEL (reference sequence). This CDR3 has 13 amino acids. CDR3 nucleotide sequence: TGTGCCAGCAGCCAGGGACAGGGGCGGGGCTACACCTTC. Amino acid sequence: CASSQGQGRGYTF.

The rearrangement joins TRBV6-5 to TRBJ1-2; 8 bases map to TRBD1. V lost 7 bases, J lost 0 bases, and 4 bases stayed unmatched. This CDR3 contains 14 residues. The germline V gene has CDR1 MNHEY and CDR2 SVGAGI. The CDR3: CASTRTGTNYGYTF. The CDR3 DNA follows: TGTGCCAGCACCCGGACAGGGACTAACTATGGCTACACCTTC.

The genes are TRBV5-1 and TRBJ1-5; 7 nucleotides match TRBD1. Germline V CDR1 and CDR2: SGHRS, YFSETQ. The CDR3 length is 14 residues. With 0 bases clipped from V and 7 bases from J, the junction kept 4 bases outside the gene matches. The CDR3 DNA reads as TGCGCCAGCAGCTTGGAGGCAGGGGGACAGCCCCAGCATTTT. Its translation: CASSLEAGGQPQHF.

The chain recombines TRBV5-6 with TRBJ1-2; possibly TRBD1 for D (5 bases). V lost 2 bases and J lost 4, with 15 bases in between. The germline V gene has CDR1 SGHDT and CDR2 YYEEEE. The CDR3 covers 15 residues. The CDR3 DNA reads TGTGCCAGCAGCTTTTCGGGAGGAGGGGCCTATGGCTACACCTTC. This sequence encodes CASSFSGGGAYGYTF.

The chain joins TRBV27 to TRBJ1-2, with D perhaps TRBD1 (6 bases). Germline CDR1 MNHEY, CDR2 SMNVEV (reference sequence). V gave up 8 bases and J gave up 7 bases, with 20 bases separating them. This CDR3 is built from 14 residues. The chain's CDR3 is CASRPGGGLGGYTF. In DNA, the CDR3 is TGTGCCAGCCGACCCGGGGGGGGGCTAGGTGGCTACACCTTC.

The rearrangement joins TRBV15 to TRBJ2-2; 8 positions match TRBD1. The CDR3 is made up of 17 amino acids. The trim removed 0 bases at V and 5 bases at J, leaving 8 bases unmatched. Germline assignment: CDR1 LNHNV and CDR2 YYDKDF (reference sequence). The CDR3 DNA is TGTGCCACCAGCAGAGATTTGGCGCAGGGGGCAACCGGGGAGCTGTTTTTT. This gives the protein CATSRDLAQGATGELFF.